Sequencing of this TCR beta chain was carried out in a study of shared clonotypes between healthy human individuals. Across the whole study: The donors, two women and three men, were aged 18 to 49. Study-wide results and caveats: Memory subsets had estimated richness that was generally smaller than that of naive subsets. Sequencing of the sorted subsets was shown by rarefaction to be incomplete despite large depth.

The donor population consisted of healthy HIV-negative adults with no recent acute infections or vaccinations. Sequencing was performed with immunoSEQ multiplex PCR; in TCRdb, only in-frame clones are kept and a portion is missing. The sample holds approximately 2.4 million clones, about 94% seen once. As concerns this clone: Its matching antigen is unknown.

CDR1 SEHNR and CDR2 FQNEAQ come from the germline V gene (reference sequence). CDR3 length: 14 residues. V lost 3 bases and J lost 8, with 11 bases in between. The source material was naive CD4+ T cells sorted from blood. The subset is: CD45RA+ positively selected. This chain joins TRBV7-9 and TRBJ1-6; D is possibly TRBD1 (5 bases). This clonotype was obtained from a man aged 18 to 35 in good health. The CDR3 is CASSLDILDSPLHF. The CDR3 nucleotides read TGTGCCAGCAGCTTGGACATCTTAGATTCACCCCTCCACTTT.